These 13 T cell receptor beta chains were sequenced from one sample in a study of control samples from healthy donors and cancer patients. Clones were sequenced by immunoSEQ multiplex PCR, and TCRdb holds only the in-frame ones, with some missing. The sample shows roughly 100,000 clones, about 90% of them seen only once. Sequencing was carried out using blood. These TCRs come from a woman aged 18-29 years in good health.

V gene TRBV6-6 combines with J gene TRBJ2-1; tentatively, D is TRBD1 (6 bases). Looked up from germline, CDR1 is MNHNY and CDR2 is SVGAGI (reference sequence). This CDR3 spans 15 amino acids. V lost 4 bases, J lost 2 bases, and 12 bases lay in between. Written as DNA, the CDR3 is TGTGCCAGCAGTTCTGATCGGACAGCCTACAATGAGCAGTTCTTC. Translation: CASSSDRTAYNEQFF.

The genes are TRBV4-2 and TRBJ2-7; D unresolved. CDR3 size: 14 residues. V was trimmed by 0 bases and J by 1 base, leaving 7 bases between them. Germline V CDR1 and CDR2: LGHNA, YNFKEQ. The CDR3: CASSQDLGSYEQYF. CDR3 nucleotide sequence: TGTGCCAGCAGCCAAGATCTAGGATCCTACGAGCAGTACTTC.

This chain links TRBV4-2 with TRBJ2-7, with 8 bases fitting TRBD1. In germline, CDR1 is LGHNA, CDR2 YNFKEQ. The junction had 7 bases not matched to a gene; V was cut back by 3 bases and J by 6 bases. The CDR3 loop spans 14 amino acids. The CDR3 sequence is CASSHPGQVREQYF. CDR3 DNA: TGTGCCAGCAGCCACCCGGGACAGGTTCGCGAGCAGTACTTC.

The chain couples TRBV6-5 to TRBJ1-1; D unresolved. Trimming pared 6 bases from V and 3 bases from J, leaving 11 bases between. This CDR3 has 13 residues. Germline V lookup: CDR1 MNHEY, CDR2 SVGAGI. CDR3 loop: CASSPQRDTEAFF. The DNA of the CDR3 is TGTGCCAGCAGCCCCCAAAGGGACACTGAAGCTTTCTTT.

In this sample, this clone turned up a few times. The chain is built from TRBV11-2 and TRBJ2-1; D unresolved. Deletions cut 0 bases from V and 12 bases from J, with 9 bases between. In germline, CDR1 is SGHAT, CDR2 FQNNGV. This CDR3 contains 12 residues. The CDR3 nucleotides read TGTGCCAGCAGCTTAGAGATCGTTGGGCAGTTCTTC. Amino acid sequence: CASSLEIVGQFF. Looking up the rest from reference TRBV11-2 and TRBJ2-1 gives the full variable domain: EAGVAQSPRYKIIEKRQSVAFWCNPISGHATLYWYQQILGQGPKLLIQFQNNGVVDDSQLPKDRFSAERLKGVDSTLKIQPAKLEDSAVYLCASSLEIVGQFFGPGTRLTVL.

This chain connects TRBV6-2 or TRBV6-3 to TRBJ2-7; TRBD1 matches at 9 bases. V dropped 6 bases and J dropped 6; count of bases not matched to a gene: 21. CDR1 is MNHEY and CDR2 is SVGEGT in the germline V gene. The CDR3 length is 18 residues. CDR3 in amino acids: CASSYPLTSGTGRREQYF. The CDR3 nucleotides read TGTGCCAGCAGCTATCCCCTCACCTCCGGGACAGGGCGACGCGAGCAGTACTTC.

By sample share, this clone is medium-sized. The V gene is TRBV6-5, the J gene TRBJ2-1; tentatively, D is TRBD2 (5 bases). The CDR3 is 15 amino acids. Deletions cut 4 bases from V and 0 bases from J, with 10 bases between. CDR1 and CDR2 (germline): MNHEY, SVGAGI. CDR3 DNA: TGTGCCAGCAGTTCAGGAGCGGACTCCTACAATGAGCAGTTCTTC. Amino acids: CASSSGADSYNEQFF.

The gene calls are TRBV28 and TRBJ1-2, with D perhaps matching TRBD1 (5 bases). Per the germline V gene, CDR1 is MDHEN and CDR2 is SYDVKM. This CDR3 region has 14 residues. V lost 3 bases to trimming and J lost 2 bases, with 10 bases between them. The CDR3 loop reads CASSFPGTNYGYTF. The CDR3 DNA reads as TGTGCCAGCAGTTTCCCCGGGACGAACTATGGCTACACCTTC.

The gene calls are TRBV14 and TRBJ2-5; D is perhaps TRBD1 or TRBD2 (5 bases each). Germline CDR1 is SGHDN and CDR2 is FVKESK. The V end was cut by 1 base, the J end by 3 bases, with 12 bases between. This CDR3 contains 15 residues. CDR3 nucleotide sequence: TGTGCCAGCAGCCAAGTGTTCGGGACCAAAGAGACCCAGTACTTC. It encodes CASSQVFGTKETQYF.

CDR3 protein: CASSPHNGGGTSGNTIYF. CDR3 bases: TGTGCCAGCTCGCCTCATAATGGAGGGGGTACGTCTGGAAACACCATATATTTT. The V and J genes are TRBV27 and TRBJ1-3; D is possibly TRBD1 (6 bases). CDR3 length: 18 residues. Germline-derived CDR1 and CDR2 are MNHEY and SMNVEV (reference sequence). Trimming stripped 8 bases from V and 1 base from J, with 24 bases between.

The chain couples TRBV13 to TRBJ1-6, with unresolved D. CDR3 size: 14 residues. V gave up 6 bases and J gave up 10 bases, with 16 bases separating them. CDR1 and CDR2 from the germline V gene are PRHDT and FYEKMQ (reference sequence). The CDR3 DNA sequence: TGTGCCAGCAGTCTACAGCCGACCGGGTCACCCCTCCACTTT. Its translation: CASSLQPTGSPLHF.

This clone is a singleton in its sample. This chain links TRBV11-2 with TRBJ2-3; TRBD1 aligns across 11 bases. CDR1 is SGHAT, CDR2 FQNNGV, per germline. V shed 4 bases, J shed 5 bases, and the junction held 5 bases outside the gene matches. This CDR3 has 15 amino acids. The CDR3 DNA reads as TGTGCCAGCAGCTCCCGGGACAGGGGGTTAGATACGCAGTATTTT. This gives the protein CASSSRDRGLDTQYF.

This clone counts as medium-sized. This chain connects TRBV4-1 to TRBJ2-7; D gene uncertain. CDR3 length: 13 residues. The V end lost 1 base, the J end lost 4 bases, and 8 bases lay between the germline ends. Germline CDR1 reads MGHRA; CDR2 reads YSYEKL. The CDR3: CASSQVPGYEQYF. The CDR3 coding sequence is TGCGCCAGCAGCCAAGTGCCAGGTTACGAGCAGTACTTC.